The text below deals with one T cell receptor (beta chain). CDR1 SEHNR and CDR2 FQNEAQ come from the germline V gene (reference sequence). The V end lost 2 bases, the J end lost 2 bases, and 17 bases lay between the germline ends. The CDR3 covers 17 residues. The table came from immunoSEQ multiplex PCR; TCRdb's copy has only in-frame clones and leaves some out. The table lists hundreds of thousands of clones, over 75% of them singletons, with 0.0094% in the top ten. The data are from a study of shared T cell receptors in the human thymus. The same specimen was also included in a second study, on human thymus T cells. As that study records: Healthy Finnish infants undergoing corrective surgery for congenital heart defects were the donors. Thymic tissue was derived from resections collected during corrective heart surgery. Repertoires from thymus and blood appeared to show biased V and J gene usage. Thymic repertoires overlap heavily among unrelated individuals, related research has reported.

Sequenced input: thymocytes. The TCR comes from a boy under two years old with a congenital heart defect. The V gene is TRBV7-9, the J gene TRBJ2-3; D uncertain. CDR3: CASSLLERPRNTDTQYF. CDR3 DNA: TGTGCCAGCAGCTTATTGGAAAGACCGAGGAACACAGATACGCAGTATTTT.